This T cell receptor (beta chain) was found in a study of blood T cell repertoires in COVID-19. Study-level background: Some COVID-19 samples were acute and others convalescent; all came from the United States, Italy and Spain.

The CDR3 sequence is 14 residues long. Germline V gives CDR1 MNHEY, CDR2 SVGAGI. Germline trimming cut 2 bases from V and 1 base from J; bases unmatched to any gene: 1. Clones were read by immunoSEQ multiplex PCR, and TCRdb kept only the in-frame ones, dropping some. The sample lists roughly 120,000 clones, 65% to 85% occurring once. V gene TRBV6-5 combines with J gene TRBJ2-5; 7 nucleotides agree with TRBD2. The sample comprised peripheral blood. This TCR was recovered from an older man with acute or convalescent COVID-19. CDR3 sequence reads: CASSYGTIQETQYF. CDR3 sequence (DNA): TGTGCCAGCAGTTACGGGACTATCCAAGAGACCCAGTACTTC.